The clone carrying this TCR beta chain was seen many times. Its antigen is currently unknown. The data were obtained in a study of CD8 T cells in ankylosing spondylitis. Whole-study results and caveats: Among TCR beta sequences, a motif of under 10 highly homologous variants appeared characteristic of ankylosing spondylitis blood. Disease-linked clones reportedly concentrated significantly in matched ankylosing spondylitis synovial fluid. The disease-linked clones had a CD8+ phenotype and low blood frequencies.

CDR3 length: 15 amino acids. CDR1 and CDR2 from the germline V gene are KGHDR and SFDVKD. Between the trimmed V and J ends, which lost 0 bases and 4 bases, there was a span of 11 bases. Library preparation for TCR beta used quantitative 5'-RACE with molecular barcodes. One entry per CDR3 protein, called by TCRdb with MiXCR from the 5' RACE reads. The data hold fewer than 550,000 distinct CDR3 sequences, with about 5% observed a single time. Source material: blood, either unsorted or a sorted T cell fraction (not recorded which). This receptor was identified in a male donor with ankylosing spondylitis. The chain uses TRBV24-1 and TRBJ2-5; D gene ambiguous. CDR3 sequence reads: CATSDLRTGGETQYF. In DNA, the CDR3 is TGTGCCACCAGTGATTTGCGCACCGGTGGAGAGACCCAGTACTTC.